This TCR beta chain was identified in a study of early T cells in non-severe SARS-CoV-2 infection. Study-wide background: Sequencing of bulk RNA from unsorted whole blood was done, without chain pairing.

V dropped 6 bases and J dropped 6 bases, with 14 bases sitting between them. The CDR3 consists of 13 residues. This clonotype occurred many times. As part of library construction, unique molecular identifiers were attached to individual cDNA molecules. TCRdb re-called the 5' RACE reads through MiXCR, storing one row per CDR3 protein. The table includes some 54,000 distinct CDR3 sequences, about 9.1% detected once. The sequence was obtained from an adult who was a healthcare worker with PCR-confirmed SARS-CoV-2 infection or an uninfected control (not recorded which). The sample was whole blood. The chain carries TRBV12-3 or TRBV12-4 and TRBJ1-2; D remains unclear. Here the CDR3 DNA reads TGTGCCAGCAGACTACAAGGGTTAGATGGCTACACCTTC. It codes for CASRLQGLDGYTF.